This T cell receptor (beta chain) was observed in a study of CD8+CD57+ T cells in acquired aplastic anemia. CDR3 length equals 13 residues. Germline V gene lookup returns CDR1 ENHRY and CDR2 SYGVKD. This clonotype was seen a few times. Patients chosen for sequencing had shown CD8+CD57+ cell expansion by flow cytometry. Severe acquired aplastic anemia was diagnosed in all patients. Investigators profiled TCR beta VDJ and CDR3 from genomic DNA template. From the reads, TCRdb called clonotypes with MiXCR, one entry per CDR3 protein. The sample contains 250,000 to 350,000 distinct CDR3 sequences, 45% to 65% of which appear only once.

The TCR comes from a human donor with aplastic anemia. Sequenced material: sorted CD4+, CD8+, or CD8+CD57+ T cells (not recorded which) from PBMCs. The gene calls are TRBV10-3 and TRBJ2-6; D is uncertain. The CDR3 DNA reads as TGTCCCGGGCTGTGCTCTGGGGCCAACGTCCTGACTTTC. Amino acid sequence: CPGLCSGANVLTF.